Here is one TCR beta chain with its context. The antigen is undetermined. CDR3 length equals 12 residues. The germline gives CDR1 LNHDA, CDR2 SQIVND (reference sequence). V lost 3 bases to trimming and J lost 6 bases, with 9 bases between them. The data were obtained in a study of immune cell composition in non-small cell lung cancer. General study findings and limits: Clones >0.5% enriched in tumour were rarer in adenocarcinoma (around 33%) than squamous (about 80%). Overall clonality, unlike maximal tumour-associated clone frequency, did not predict TIL reactivity. Tumour TCR-beta clonality was not significantly tied to smoking pack-years.

The normal lung sample lay at least 3 cm, and maximally far, from the tumour. DNA was extracted from unsorted cell suspensions stored frozen. Sequenced by immunoSEQ multiplex PCR; TCRdb stores in-frame clones only, minus some. The data hold thousands of clones, with about 80% observed a single time. The chain joins TRBV19 to TRBJ2-7, with D perhaps given as TRBD1 or TRBD2 (5 bases each). The clonotype comes from a human donor with non-small cell lung cancer. The sequenced sample consisted of non-adjacent lung tissue. For the CDR3, the DNA is TGTGCCAGTAGTATCTTGGGGACCGAGCAGTACTTC. This codes for CASSILGTEQYF.